These 16 T cell receptor beta chains originate from one sample sequenced in a study of blood T cells in healthy people across ages. Next came a second PCR, run for about 6 to 12 cycles, which used a sample-barcoded 5' primer along with a J-beta primer mix. MiXCR, run by TCRdb on the 5' RACE reads, gives a single entry per CDR3 protein. Seen here are approximately 940,000 distinct CDR3 sequences, around 48% observed once, and the top ten hold roughly 13%. The sequencing sample was made of blood. The receptor set was obtained from a man between 25 and 39 years old in good health.

V and J are TRBV3-1 and TRBJ2-7; maybe TRBD1 (5 bases). CDR3 length: 14 residues. Trimming left V 5 bases short and J 2 bases short, with 13 bases between. CDR1 LGHDT and CDR2 YNNKEL come from the germline V gene (reference sequence). CDR3 region: CASSADSLPYEQYF. The CDR3 bases are TGTGCCAGCAGCGCCGACAGCCTCCCCTACGAGCAGTACTTC.

The rearrangement joins TRBV10-3 to TRBJ2-4, with TRBD2 matching 14 bases. The J call may not be correct, given that the DNA end is closer to TRBJ2-7. This CDR3 region has 15 residues. Germline loops: CDR1 ENHRY, CDR2 SYGVKD. CDR3: CAISEGTSGGYEQYF. The CDR3 coding sequence is TGTGCCATCAGTGAGGGGACTAGCGGGGGTTACGAGCAGTACTTC.

V gene TRBV12-3 or TRBV12-4 combines with J gene TRBJ1-2; D is unresolved. V was cut by 6 bases and J by 4 bases, with 12 bases left in between. The CDR3 consists of 13 residues. CDR3 sequence reads: CASRSSTTYGYTF. CDR3 DNA sequence: TGTGCCAGCAGGTCCTCGACAACCTATGGCTACACCTTC.

This sequence joins TRBV5-1 and TRBJ2-1; 7 bases are shared with TRBD1. Trimming cost V 2 bases and J 0 bases; bases outside gene matches: 5. The V gene's germline CDR1 is SGHRS and CDR2 YFSETQ. The CDR3 is 16 amino acids. The CDR3 DNA is TGCGCCAGCAGCTTACTGACAGGGAGCTCCTACAATGAGCAGTTCTTC. It encodes CASSLLTGSSYNEQFF. Looking up the rest from reference TRBV5-1 and TRBJ2-1 gives the full variable domain: KAGVTQTPRYLIKTRGQQVTLSCSPISGHRSVSWYQQTPGQGLQFLFEYFSETQRNKGNFPGRFSGRQFSNSRSEMNVSTLELGDSALYLCASSLLTGSSYNEQFFGPGTRLTVL.

The chain combines TRBV7-2 with TRBJ2-3, with D hard to call. The CDR3 totals 15 residues. The germline CDR1 and CDR2 sequences are SGHTA and FQGNSA. V was trimmed by 6 bases and J by 0 bases, leaving 13 bases between them. The DNA for the CDR3 is TGTGCCAGCAGGGTAAATATGGTCAGCACAGATACGCAGTATTTT. Its translation: CASRVNMVSTDTQYF.

The table lists this clonotype with a few counts. This sequence joins TRBV10-3 and TRBJ2-1, with D perhaps TRBD2 (6 bases). CDR3 length: 13 amino acids. V gave up 6 bases and J gave up 5 bases, with 11 bases separating them. CDR1 ENHRY and CDR2 SYGVKD come from the germline V gene. CDR3 sequence reads: CAIRVRDDNEQFF. As DNA, the CDR3 is TGTGCCATCAGGGTGCGGGACGACAATGAGCAGTTCTTC.

This clonotype was detected only a few times. V gene TRBV5-1 combines with J gene TRBJ2-1; 8 bases align to TRBD1. The germline CDR1 and CDR2 sequences are SGHRS and YFSETQ. CDR3 length: 13 amino acids. The J segment lost 7 bases and the V segment lost 5 bases, leaving 5 bases of the junction unmatched. CDR3 loop: CASRDRERNEQFF. CDR3 sequence (DNA): TGCGCCAGCAGGGACAGGGAGAGGAATGAGCAGTTCTTC.

CDR3 amino acids: CSAKPPGVGTYNEQFF. The CDR3 DNA sequence: TGCAGTGCTAAACCCCCCGGAGTCGGGACCTACAATGAGCAGTTCTTC. The V call is TRBV20-1, the J call TRBJ2-1, with D possibly being TRBD2 (5 bases). Trimming left V 4 bases short and J 2 bases short, with 18 bases between. The germline V gene encodes CDR1 DFQATT and CDR2 SNEGSKA (reference sequence). CDR3 size: 16 residues.

V usage is TRBV11-3 and J usage is TRBJ1-1, with unresolved D. This CDR3 comprises 14 residues. Germline CDR1 and CDR2: SGHNT and YENEEA. The V and J ends lost 1 base and 4 bases respectively, with 10 bases between them. The chain's CDR3 is CASSLGLRGTEAFF. The CDR3 DNA sequence: TGTGCCAGCAGCTTAGGCCTCCGGGGCACTGAAGCTTTCTTT.

The genes are TRBV2 and TRBJ1-2; D gene unclear. This CDR3 comprises 15 residues. Germline V gene lookup returns CDR1 SNHLY and CDR2 FYNNEI. Trimming pared 3 bases from V and 4 bases from J, leaving 15 bases between. This CDR3 reads CASSDGRSAPYGYTF. CDR3 DNA: TGTGCCAGCAGTGATGGGAGGTCGGCTCCCTATGGCTACACCTTC.

This clonotype was picked up many times. V usage is TRBV2 and J usage is TRBJ2-7, with 8 bases identical to TRBD1. The CDR3 runs 12 residues. The V segment lost 8 bases and the J segment 2 bases; nucleotides outside the gene matches: 2. The germline V gene has CDR1 SNHLY and CDR2 FYNNEI. CDR3 region: CASGQGPYEQYF. CDR3 nucleotide sequence: TGTGCCAGCGGACAGGGTCCCTACGAGCAGTACTTC.

CDR3 amino acids: CASSPGLANHEQYF. CDR3 nucleotides: TGTGCCAGCAGCCCGGGACTAGCGAACCACGAGCAGTACTTC. The chain carries TRBV11-2 and TRBJ2-5, with 10 bases matching TRBD2. The end of the DNA aligns better with TRBJ2-7, so the J call may be wrong. Germline V gives CDR1 SGHAT, CDR2 FQNNGV. The CDR3 extends over 14 amino acids.

The V gene is TRBV29-1, the J gene TRBJ2-5; D is unclear. This CDR3 spans 12 amino acids. In germline, CDR1 is SQVTM, CDR2 ANQGSEA. Trimming removed 8 bases from V and 7 bases from J, with 17 bases in between. CDR3 DNA sequence: TGCAGCTTTAGCACTGACTTGGGGACCCAGTACTTC. As protein: CSFSTDLGTQYF.

This clonotype was detected only a few times. The CDR3 is CASSLVGAQETQYF. The CDR3 DNA is TGTGCCAGCAGTTTAGTGGGGGCCCAAGAGACCCAGTACTTC. The chain links TRBV27 to TRBJ2-5, with D possibly being TRBD1 (6 bases). Germline V gene lookup returns CDR1 MNHEY and CDR2 SMNVEV (reference sequence). Trimming stripped 2 bases from V and 1 base from J, with 8 bases between. The CDR3 contains 14 residues.

The chain recombines TRBV7-9 with TRBJ2-5; D perhaps matches TRBD2 (6 bases). V lost 7 bases and J lost 5, with 14 bases in between. Germline CDR1 is SEHNR and CDR2 is FQNEAQ (reference sequence). The CDR3 is 13 amino acids. The CDR3 spells CASKVDAGETQYF. The CDR3 DNA sequence: TGTGCCAGCAAGGTGGACGCGGGGGAGACCCAGTACTTC.

This chain joins TRBV20-1 and TRBJ1-2; 7 bases line up with TRBD1. Germline loops: CDR1 DFQATT, CDR2 SNEGSKA (reference sequence). The CDR3 is 15 residues long. Trimming cost V 5 bases and J 2 bases; bases outside gene matches: 11. CDR3 bases: TGCAGTGCTGGGGAGGTGGAGGGGGCGAACTATGGCTACACCTTC. Its translation: CSAGEVEGANYGYTF.